This is a list of T cell receptor beta chains from one sample in a study of shared clonotypes between healthy human individuals. The protocol was immunoSEQ multiplex PCR, while the TCRdb copy is restricted to in-frame clones and leaves out a portion. Among 980,000 or so clones listed, more than 75% were seen once. The sequencing sample was made of memory CD4+ T cells sorted from blood. The origin of the receptors is a man aged 18 to 30 in good health. Both conserved end residues are part of each CDR3. Fields, in order: V gene, J gene, clone size, D gene, CDR3 DNA, CDR3 protein. The D gene is left open where the match is weak. The size of a clone is reported for some rows only, either as once, few or many, or as a class for expanded clones.

>TRBV18|TRBJ1-5|NA|NA
TGTGCCAGCTCACCCCCGCAGGGGCAAAATCAGCCCCAGCATTTT
CASSPPQGQNQPQHF
>TRBV5-1|TRBJ2-2|NA|NA
TGCGCCAGCAGCTTCGGCGACCCACTCACCGGGGAGCTGTTTTTT
CASSFGDPLTGELFF
>TRBV4-1|TRBJ2-5|NA|NA
TGCGCCAGCAGCCAAGGGTCAGGATTTGCGACCCAGTACTTC
CASSQGSGFATQYF
>TRBV28|TRBJ2-2|few|NA
TGTGCCAGCAGTCCTCTTCTTAGGCTCAGCCCGAACACCGGGGAGCTGTTTTTT
CASSPLLRLSPNTGELFF
>TRBV2|TRBJ2-1|NA|TRBD1
TGTGCCAGCAGCGCAGACAGGGGATCCTACAATGAGCAGTTCTTC
CASSADRGSYNEQFF
>TRBV5-1|TRBJ2-7|NA|NA
TGCGCCAGCTCTAATCCGACAAGCTCCTACGAGCAGTACTTC
CASSNPTSSYEQYF
>TRBV30|TRBJ1-6|NA|NA
TGTGCCTGGCGGGGGAATGGGTCACCCCTCCACTTT
CAWRGNGSPLHF
>TRBV5-1|TRBJ2-7|once|TRBD1
TGCGCCAGCAGACAGAGGACAGGATCCTACGAGCAGTACTTC
CASRQRTGSYEQYF
>TRBV6-5|TRBJ2-5|NA|NA
TGTGCCAGCAGCTCGACAGCACAAGAGACCCAGTACTTC
CASSSTAQETQYF
>TRBV5-4|TRBJ1-4|few|TRBD1
TGTGCCAGCAGCTTTTCGACAGGGACGGCCGCAAAACTGTTTTTT
CASSFSTGTAAKLFF
>TRBV29-1|TRBJ2-1|NA|NA
TGCAGCGTTGAAGCCCCGTTCGGGTCTTACAATGAGCAGTTCTTC
CSVEAPFGSYNEQFF
>TRBV25-1|TRBJ2-3|once|NA
TGTGCCAGCAGTGACGTAGCTGGCACAGATACGCAGTATTTT
CASSDVAGTDTQYF